This TCR beta chain was recorded in a study of cytotoxic CD8 clonotypes in ibrutinib-treated CLL. TCRdb's copy holds only in-frame clones and misses some; the assay was immunoSEQ multiplex PCR. The sample shows 250,000 to 350,000 clones, around 76% of them seen only once. Trimming at V came to 5 bases and at J to 4 bases, leaving 8 bases not matched to a gene. The CDR3 consists of 15 residues. Germline V lookup: CDR1 MNHGY, CDR2 SVAAGI. This receptor was obtained from a human donor with chronic lymphocytic leukemia. The rearrangement joins TRBV6-9 to TRBJ2-7, with 10 bases identical to TRBD1. Here the sequenced sample was PBMCs, taken at disease progression, from a patient treated with ibrutinib. In nucleotides, the CDR3 is TGTGCCAGCAGTCCGACGGGACAGGGGATATACGAGCAGTACTTC. It specifies CASSPTGQGIYEQYF.